Following are 28 T cell receptor beta chains from one sample sequenced in a study of blood T cell repertoires in COVID-19. Using immunoSEQ multiplex PCR, the repertoire was profiled, and TCRdb retains in-frame clones only, with some absent. The data show around 280,000 clones, with roughly 86% seen just once and more than 9.5% held by the top ten. The material sequenced was peripheral blood. The receptors were sampled from a woman in her 30s with COVID-19, enrolled during active disease.

The chain carries TRBV6-6 and TRBJ1-5; 7 bases match TRBD1. Germline assignment: CDR1 MNHNY and CDR2 SVGAGI (reference sequence). The trim removed 5 bases at V and 0 bases at J, leaving 4 bases unmatched. The CDR3 runs to 15 residues. CDR3 bases: TGTGCCAGCAGTGGACAGGTTCATAGCAATCAGCCCCAGCATTTT. Residues: CASSGQVHSNQPQHF.

The chain joins TRBV28 to TRBJ1-1, with D possibly TRBD1 on 5 matching bases. This CDR3 spans 13 amino acids. Germline CDR1 is MDHEN and CDR2 is SYDVKM. V was pared by 11 bases and J by 0 bases, with 13 bases between. CDR3 sequence reads: CALNRQMNTEAFF. The CDR3 coding sequence is TGTGCCCTAAACAGGCAGATGAACACTGAAGCTTTCTTT. Full variable domain (outside the CDR3, taken from reference TRBV28 and TRBJ1-1): DVKVTQSSRYLVKRTGEKVFLECVQDMDHENMFWYRQDPGLGLRLIYFSYDVKMKEKGDIPEGYSVSREKKERFSLILESASTNQTSMYLCALNRQMNTEAFFGQGTRLTVV.

The V gene is TRBV5-4, the J gene TRBJ2-5; D gene ambiguous. The germline V and J ends were trimmed by 0 bases and 5 bases, with 17 bases remaining between them. CDR3 length equals 16 residues. Germline values: CDR1 SGHNT, CDR2 YYREEE (reference sequence). DNA for the CDR3: TGTGCCAGCAGCTTGGACTTCCCCGTTCGCGGTGAGACCCAGTACTTC. Residues: CASSLDFPVRGETQYF.

The chain uses TRBV18 and TRBJ2-7; 8 bases are shared with TRBD1. The V gene end was trimmed by 6 bases and the J gene end by 2 bases; junction bases not matched to a gene: 9. Per the germline V gene, CDR1 is KGHSH and CDR2 is LQKENI. The CDR3 covers 15 residues. CDR3 sequence reads: CASSVGAGGTYEQYF. CDR3 nucleotide sequence: TGTGCCAGCTCCGTGGGGGCAGGGGGCACCTACGAGCAGTACTTC.

This clone was detected only once. The chain is built from TRBV6-1 and TRBJ1-2, with D possibly matching TRBD1 (6 bases). The CDR3 loop spans 14 amino acids. The V end lost 3 bases, the J end lost 7 bases, and 15 bases lay between the germline ends. Germline values: CDR1 MNHNS, CDR2 SASEGT. The DNA of the CDR3 is TGTGCCAGCAGTGAGTCCTGGGACACCCGTGGCTACACCTTC. Its translation: CASSESWDTRGYTF.

This rearrangement joins TRBV7-2 to TRBJ2-1, with 9 bases lining up with TRBD2. Losses at the gene ends were 5 bases for V and 7 bases for J; bases not matched to a gene: 9. CDR3 length: 15 residues. CDR1 is SGHTA, CDR2 FQGNSA, per germline. DNA for the CDR3: TGTGCCAGCAGCGCGAGCGGGGGGTTTTATAATGAGCAGTTCTTC. This sequence encodes CASSASGGFYNEQFF.

V is TRBV12-5 and J is TRBJ1-3; D call uncertain. The CDR3 is 13 residues long. The V and J ends lost 5 bases and 1 base respectively, with 6 bases between them. The germline CDR1 and CDR2 sequences are LGHNT and FRNRAP. CDR3 residues: CASGLSSGNTIYF. CDR3 bases: TGTGCTAGTGGTCTTTCGTCTGGAAACACCATATATTTT.

The chain is built from TRBV27 and TRBJ1-2; 9 nucleotides align to TRBD1. The J segment lost 9 bases and the V segment lost 5 bases, leaving 7 bases of the junction unmatched. The CDR3 is 13 residues long. The germline V gene encodes CDR1 MNHEY and CDR2 SMNVEV (reference sequence). DNA of the CDR3: TGTGCCAGCAGTACCGGGACAGGGTCCAGCTACACCTTC. Amino acids: CASSTGTGSSYTF.

The count of this clone is one. V usage is TRBV10-3 and J usage is TRBJ2-7, with D possibly TRBD2 on 6 matching bases. Trimming took off 6 bases at V and 7 bases at J, with 19 bases between the two ends. CDR3 size: 14 residues. The germline V gene encodes CDR1 ENHRY and CDR2 SYGVKD. The chain's CDR3 is CAISAGTPRREQYF. DNA of the CDR3: TGTGCCATCAGCGCTGGGACTCCCCGGAGGGAGCAGTACTTC.

The V and J genes are TRBV20-1 and TRBJ1-6; D might be TRBD1 (5 bases). Trimming cost V 1 base and J 15 bases, with 10 bases left between them. From germline, CDR1 is DFQATT and CDR2 SNEGSKA (reference sequence). This CDR3 has 11 residues. The CDR3 DNA sequence: TGCAGTGCTAGAGTGGGAAGGGGCCTCCACTTT. It translates to CSARVGRGLHF.

The chain links TRBV5-1 to TRBJ1-2; 11 nucleotides line up with TRBD1. The CDR3 extends over 18 amino acids. V lost 4 bases and J lost 5; bases outside the gene matches: 16. From germline, CDR1 is SGHRS and CDR2 YFSETQ. CDR3 region: CASSVVTGTGGIRYGYTF. CDR3 coding DNA: TGCGCCAGCAGCGTGGTTACCGGGACAGGGGGTATCCGTTATGGCTACACCTTC.

As concerns this clone: In the same sample, other DNA sequences code for this CDR3. V gene TRBV18 combines with J gene TRBJ1-5; a possible D gene is TRBD1 (6 bases). The germline V gene has CDR1 KGHSH and CDR2 LQKENI. There are 13 residues in the CDR3. V dropped 3 bases and J dropped 4 bases, with 7 bases sitting between them. CDR3 protein: CASSPTGNQPQHF. In DNA form, the CDR3 reads TGTGCCAGCTCACCTACAGGGAATCAGCCCCAGCATTTT. Looking up the rest from reference TRBV18 and TRBJ1-5 gives the full variable domain: NAGVMQNPRHLVRRRGQEARLRCSPMKGHSHVYWYRQLPEEGLKFMVYLQKENIIDESGMPKERFSAEFPKEGPSILRIQQVVRGDSAAYFCASSPTGNQPQHFGDGTRLSIL.

This clone is a singleton in its sample. The chain couples TRBV6-1 to TRBJ1-1, with 9 bases aligning to TRBD1. The CDR3 covers 15 residues. Germline-derived CDR1 and CDR2 are MNHNS and SASEGT. V lost 3 bases, J lost 2 bases, and 4 bases stayed unmatched. CDR3 DNA: TGTGCCAGCAGTGACGTAACAGGGGGCAACACTGAAGCTTTCTTT. It is translated as CASSDVTGGNTEAFF.

The chain is built from TRBV11-2 and TRBJ1-2; 11 bases match TRBD1. Looked up from germline, CDR1 is SGHAT and CDR2 is FQNNGV. The junction had 10 bases not matched to a gene; V was cut back by 5 bases and J by 5 bases. The CDR3 sequence is 16 residues long. DNA of the CDR3: TGTGCCAGCAGCCCACGGTCCGGGACAGGGGGTTATGGCTACACCTTC. Translation: CASSPRSGTGGYGYTF.

V and J are TRBV19 and TRBJ1-5; TRBD1 matches 9 bases. V lost 11 bases to trimming and J lost 0 bases; unmatched junction nucleotides: 5. Germline CDR1 is LNHDA and CDR2 is SQIVND (reference sequence). The CDR3 length is 14 residues. This CDR3 reads CAVNRGLSNQPQHF. CDR3 nucleotides: TGTGCCGTTAACAGGGGGCTTAGCAATCAGCCCCAGCATTTT.

V gene TRBV13 combines with J gene TRBJ2-5, with TRBD1 matching 8 bases. Germline-derived CDR1 and CDR2 are PRHDT and FYEKMQ (reference sequence). With V trimmed by 5 bases and J by 5 bases, 7 bases remained unmatched. This CDR3 has 14 residues. The CDR3 here is CASSGRDRRETQYF. In DNA form, the CDR3 reads TGTGCCAGCAGCGGCAGGGACAGGCGCGAGACCCAGTACTTC.

The chain couples TRBV5-8 to TRBJ1-2, with 8 bases fitting TRBD1. Trimming at V came to 3 bases and at J to 4 bases, leaving 8 bases not matched to a gene. Germline CDR1 SGHTS, CDR2 YDEGEE. The CDR3 totals 15 residues. CDR3 sequence: CASSSQGAYIYGYTF. DNA of the CDR3: TGTGCCAGCAGCTCGCAGGGGGCCTATATCTATGGCTACACCTTC.

This clone occurred a few times. The chain links TRBV11-3 to TRBJ2-7, with a possible D match to TRBD1 (5 bases). Germline CDR1 reads SGHNT; CDR2 reads YENEEA. CDR3 length: 15 amino acids. Trimming took off 0 bases at V and 0 bases at J, with 9 bases between the two ends. CDR3: CASSLDTGYSYEQYF. The CDR3 DNA sequence: TGTGCCAGCAGCTTAGATACAGGATACTCCTACGAGCAGTACTTC.

This chain uses TRBV20-1 with TRBJ1-6; TRBD1 is a possible D gene (5 bases). From germline, CDR1 is DFQATT and CDR2 SNEGSKA (reference sequence). V dropped 3 bases and J dropped 0 bases, with 9 bases sitting between them. The CDR3 has 15 residues. This CDR3 is CSASGASSYNSPLHF. In DNA, the CDR3 is TGCAGTGCTAGTGGGGCGAGCTCCTATAATTCACCCCTCCACTTT.

This clone was detected only once. The chain links TRBV19 to TRBJ2-1; 11 positions match TRBD2. The germline V gene has CDR1 LNHDA and CDR2 SQIVND (reference sequence). There are 14 residues in the CDR3. Trimming took 6 bases from V and 12 from J; bases not matched to a gene: 10. CDR3 protein: CASRSTSGGQGQFF. CDR3 sequence (DNA): TGTGCCAGTAGATCAACTAGCGGGGGTCAGGGGCAGTTCTTC.

A single count supports this clone. The V gene is TRBV15, the J gene TRBJ2-7; 7 nucleotides line up with TRBD1. The CDR3 length is 14 residues. Germline V CDR1 and CDR2: LNHNV, YYDKDF (reference sequence). The V and J ends lost 5 bases and 6 bases, in that order; junction bases with no gene match: 10. The CDR3 here is CATSARRGQREQYF. DNA of the CDR3: TGTGCCACCAGCGCGCGAAGGGGGCAGCGCGAGCAGTACTTC.

The V call is TRBV19, the J call TRBJ2-7; D not certain. This CDR3 is built from 15 residues. In germline, CDR1 is LNHDA, CDR2 SQIVND (reference sequence). The V gene lost 7 bases and the J gene lost 7 bases, with 23 bases spanning the gap. CDR3 nucleotide sequence: TGTGCCAGTAAGGAGTCCGGAATCACCGGAAGGGAGCAGTACTTC. It encodes CASKESGITGREQYF.

This chain links TRBV6-2 or TRBV6-3 with TRBJ1-6; 8 nucleotides line up with TRBD1. CDR3 length: 14 residues. V shed 2 bases, J shed 8 bases, and the junction held 2 bases outside the gene matches. Per the germline V gene, CDR1 is MNHEY and CDR2 is SVGEGT. The CDR3 loop reads CASSYRDRYSPLHF. CDR3 DNA: TGTGCCAGCAGTTACCGGGACAGGTATTCACCCCTCCACTTT.

The chain links TRBV28 to TRBJ1-5, with TRBD1 as a possible D gene (5 bases). Trimming took 6 bases from V and 2 from J, leaving 17 bases between them. The CDR3 is 16 residues long. Germline V gene sequence: CDR1 MDHEN, CDR2 SYDVKM. CDR3 residues: CASSQVGPTGNQPQHF. The CDR3 DNA reads as TGTGCCAGCAGCCAAGTAGGCCCGACAGGCAATCAGCCCCAGCATTTT.

The genes are TRBV19 and TRBJ1-1, with TRBD1 matching 10 bases. This CDR3 is built from 15 residues. Germline values: CDR1 LNHDA, CDR2 SQIVND (reference sequence). V trimming: 7 bases; J trimming: 0 bases; junction bases outside the gene matches: 5. CDR3 protein: CASTTGQGLNTEAFF. CDR3 DNA sequence: TGTGCCAGTACCACGGGACAGGGGTTGAACACTGAAGCTTTCTTT.

This rearrangement joins TRBV12-3 or TRBV12-4 to TRBJ2-7; 7 bases line up with TRBD1. Germline trimming cut 3 bases from V and 7 bases from J; bases unmatched to any gene: 6. This CDR3 comprises 13 residues. CDR3 coding DNA: TGTGCCAGCAGTTTTGACAGGGTTCGGGAGCAGTACTTC. Protein: CASSFDRVREQYF.

The CDR3 DNA is TGTGCCAGCACCCGACAGTACAATGAGCAGTTCTTC. Its translation is CASTRQYNEQFF. V and J are TRBV12-3 or TRBV12-4 and TRBJ2-1; D might be TRBD1 (5 bases). Trimming pared 7 bases from V and 4 bases from J, leaving 8 bases between. CDR3 length: 12 amino acids.

The chain recombines TRBV28 with TRBJ1-5; unclear D gene. The V gene's germline CDR1 is MDHEN and CDR2 SYDVKM. The CDR3 is 13 residues long. Between the trimmed V and J ends, which lost 3 bases and 11 bases, there was a span of 14 bases. The CDR3 loop is CASSFKHRTSQHF. CDR3 bases: TGTGCCAGCAGTTTCAAACACCGAACGTCCCAGCATTTT.